This section outlines one T cell receptor beta chain sequence together with its context. This clone's antigen is unknown. There are no base qualities to consult, and no much larger clone falls within one base. TCRbeta CDR3 regions were amplified from genomic DNA by means of the immunoSEQ Assay, a bias-controlled multiplex PCR. The authors' analysis ran thus. The number of nucleated cells in each sample was estimated from the amplification of reference gene primers within the assay. Sequence reads were collapsed and filtered to measure the absolute abundance of every unique TCRbeta CDR3 rearrangement. For each sample, productive Simpson clonality was calculated by taking the square root of Simpson's diversity index across productive rearrangements. The clones in this table, taken by TCRdb from immuneACCESS, are in-frame only. Not every clone is retained; where verified, under half of the shortfall comes from an unresolved V gene, and the cause of the rest is unknown. The DNA gave D and trimming, while V, J and clone size come from that table. The sample contains fewer than 200,000 clones, around four fifths of them found a single time. Clones ranked in the top ten supply approximately 4% of the sample.

The sample is drawn from a study of blood T cell repertoires in COVID-19 (dated by TCRdb to the early 2020s). About the full investigation: Samples covering the acute and convalescent phases of COVID-19 were provided by collaborators in the United States, Italy and Spain. The material from the prospective study consisted of cDNA or gDNA derived from T cells, B-cell-depleted T cells, or PBMCs. The dataset comprised deeply sampled blood TCRbeta repertoires from subjects exposed to, actively infected with, or recovered from COVID-19. The repertoires were released in a freely available public database meant as a resource for research on the immune response to SARS-CoV-2. The samples were drawn from the first 160 participants of the ongoing ImmuneRACE study and from 1,254 subjects provided by 6 global collaborators. Nearly every sample came with metadata listing a de-identified subject ID, COVID-19 status, age in years and sex. Where available, HLA class I and class II types were taken from metadata supplied by the sample provider and were not determined by assay-based typing.

Based on the germline V gene (reference sequence), the CDR1 and CDR2 sequences are PRHDT and FYEKMQ. For this chain, trimming is 4 bases at the V end and 3 bases at the J end, and the number of junction bases without a gene match is 4. The CDR3, from cysteine to phenylalanine, totals 15 residues. The sequence is cut down to CDR3 DNA, 45 bases in frame from base 1. Here is what the overall study found, with its caveats: The amount of clinical and demographic metadata varied by source and participant and was provided uncurated.

Participants in the prospective study were aged roughly 18 to 90 years, lived in 20 to 25 United States geographic areas, and enrolled through a virtual design. To assign participants to cohorts, the prospective study relied on clinical history that participants themselves reported in a screening survey and a study questionnaire. Each participant in the prospective study had whole blood, serum and a nasopharyngeal or oropharyngeal swab collected by mobile phlebotomists. Additional blood draws and questionnaires over an approximately 2-month period could optionally be provided by prospective study participants. Before DNA extraction, blood samples from the prospective study were shipped at room temperature or frozen.

The receptor was derived from a woman aged 45-65 years in a cohort exposed to, infected with or recovered from COVID-19 (not recorded which). Recombination joined TRBV13 with TRBJ2-1; 9 bases in the middle match TRBD1. Sequenced material: PBMCs or T cells enriched from blood (not recorded which). The CDR3 sequence is CASSSRQGVYNEQFF. The DNA reads TGTGCCAGCAGCTCCCGACAGGGGGTCTACAATGAGCAGTTCTTC.